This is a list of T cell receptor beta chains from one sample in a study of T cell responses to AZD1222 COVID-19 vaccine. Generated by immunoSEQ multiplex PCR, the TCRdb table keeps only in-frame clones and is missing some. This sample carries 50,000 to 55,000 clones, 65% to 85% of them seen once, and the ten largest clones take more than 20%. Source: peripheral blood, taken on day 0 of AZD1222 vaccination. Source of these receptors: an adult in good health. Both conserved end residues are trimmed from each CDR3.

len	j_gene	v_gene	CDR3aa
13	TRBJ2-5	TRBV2	ASSGGQKVQETQY
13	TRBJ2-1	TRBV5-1	ASSLSGETYNEQF
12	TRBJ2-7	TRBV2	ASSYRDSYYEQY
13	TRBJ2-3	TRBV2	ATTLVGSVADTQY
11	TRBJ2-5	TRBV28	ASIRTGAETQY
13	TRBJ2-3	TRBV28	ASSSGGGNTDTQY
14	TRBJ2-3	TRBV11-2	ASSSWGGGRRDTQY
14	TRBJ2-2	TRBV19	ASKGREGHGTGELF
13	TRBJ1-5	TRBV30	AWSQIPYSNQPQH
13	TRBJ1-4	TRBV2	ASRLTDVSNEKLF
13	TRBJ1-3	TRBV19	ASSPPGVLANSIY
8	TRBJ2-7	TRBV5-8	ATRNYEQY
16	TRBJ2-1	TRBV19	ASSIDPPASGAYNEQF
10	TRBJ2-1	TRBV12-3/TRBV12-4	ASSPETRRQF
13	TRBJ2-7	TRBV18	ASSRISGNSYEQY
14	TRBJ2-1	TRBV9	ASSVAGQSSYNEQF
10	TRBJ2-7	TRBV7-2	ASSSLGYEQY
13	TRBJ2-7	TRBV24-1	ATRAGLADSYEQY
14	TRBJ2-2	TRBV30	AWSAYYGSDTGELF
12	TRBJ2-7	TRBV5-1	ASSVRDLSYEQY
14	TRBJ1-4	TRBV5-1	ASSLDGGSTNEKLF
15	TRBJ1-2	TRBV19	ASSEGIRRPRGYGYT
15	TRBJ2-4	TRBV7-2	ASSSRGGSVAKNIQY
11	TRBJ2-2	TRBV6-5	ASNLWNTGELF
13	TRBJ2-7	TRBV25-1	ASSGGSSSSYEQY
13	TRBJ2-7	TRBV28	ASMGEGGPHYEQY
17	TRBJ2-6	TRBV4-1	ASSQLPSLPFTGANVLT
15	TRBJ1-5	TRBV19	ASTKYRTDYSNQPQH
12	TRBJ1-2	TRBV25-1	ASSGPVHHYGYT
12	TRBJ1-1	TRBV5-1	ASSGGGVNTEAF
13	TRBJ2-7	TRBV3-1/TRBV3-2	ASSPRTSGAYEQY
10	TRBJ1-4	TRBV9	ASSVVEGKLF
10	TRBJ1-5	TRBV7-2	ASSLDMEPQH
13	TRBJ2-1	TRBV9	ASSLSSGSYNEQF
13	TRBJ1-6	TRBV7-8	ASSQIASGRSPLH
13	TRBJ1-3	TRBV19	ASSSSQNPLGTIY
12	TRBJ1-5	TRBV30	AWTRDGSNQPQH
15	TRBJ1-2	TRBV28	ASSPSSGRGPHYGYT
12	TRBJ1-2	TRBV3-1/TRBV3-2	ASSQDCRPPGYT
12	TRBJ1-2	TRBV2	ASSEAFENYGYT
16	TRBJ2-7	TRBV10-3	AISEGSSGTGSMDEQY
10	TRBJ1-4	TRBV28	ASSLVDEKLF
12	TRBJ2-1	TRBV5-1	ASSLAPAYNEQF
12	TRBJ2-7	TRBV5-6	ASSCVLANYEQY
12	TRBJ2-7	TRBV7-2	ASSFRDGNYEQY
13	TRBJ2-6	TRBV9	ASSVGGGGANVLT
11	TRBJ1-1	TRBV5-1	ASLSFRGTEAF
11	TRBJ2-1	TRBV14	ASSQATIRKQF
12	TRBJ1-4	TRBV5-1	ASRTGGVNEKLF
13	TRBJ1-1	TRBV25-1	ASSEYSTGGTEAF
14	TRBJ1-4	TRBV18	ASSPPQGSVGEKLF
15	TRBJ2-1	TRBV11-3	ASSQGLAGGGANEQF
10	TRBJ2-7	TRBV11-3	ASSLASGEQY
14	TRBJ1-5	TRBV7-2	ASSLGGGFSNQPQH
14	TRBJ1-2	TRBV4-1	ASSQARTGEGYGYT
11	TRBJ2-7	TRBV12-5	ASGLGTGYEQY
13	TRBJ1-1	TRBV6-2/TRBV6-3	ASSYSIGTPLEAF
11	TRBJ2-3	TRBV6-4	ASSDGSTDTQY
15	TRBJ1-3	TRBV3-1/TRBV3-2	ASSQGGHTSSGNTIY
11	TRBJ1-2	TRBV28	ASSTNDWGGYT